Below, one TCR beta chain is given with its context. Antigen specificity is unknown. Here immunoSEQ multiplex PCR was the method, and the copy in TCRdb shows in-frame clones only, minus some. The sample includes 67,000 or so clones, roughly 89% of them seen just once. The data stem from a study of T cell responses to AZD1222 COVID-19 vaccine. Study-level findings and limits: Repertoires were obtained only post-peak T cell response.

V lost 2 bases, J lost 1 base, and 8 bases lay in between. Germline assignment: CDR1 MNHEY and CDR2 SMNVEV (reference sequence). The CDR3 is 14 residues long. The rearrangement joins TRBV27 to TRBJ1-1; D not resolved. The clonotype originates from an adult in good health. This sample comprised peripheral blood, obtained on day 0 of AZD1222 vaccination. CDR3 sequence reads: CASSLRPRNTEAFF. DNA of the CDR3: TGTGCCAGCAGTTTACGGCCGCGGAACACTGAAGCTTTCTTT.